Listed below are T cell receptor beta chains from one sample, sequenced in a study of cytomegalovirus exposure and HLA in healthy donors. Repertoires were generated with immunoSEQ multiplex PCR, while TCRdb's copy carries only in-frame clones and drops some. The table has under 200,000 clones, more than 65% seen once; the top ten hold approximately 3.9%. The sample consisted of PBMCs. These receptors came from a man aged 50 to 60 in good health and CMV-seronegative. CDR3s include the opening cysteine and the closing phenylalanine or tryptophan. D genes are given only for firm matches. Some rows have no size entry. The others give once, few or many, or a class for an expanded clone.

.	14	TRBV7-9	TRBJ1-1	TRBD1	CASSQGQGVAEAFF	TGTGCCAGCAGCCAAGGACAGGGTGTCGCTGAAGCTTTCTTT
.	14	TRBV7-9	TRBJ1-4	.	CASSPLAVNEKLFF	TGTGCCAGCAGTCCCCTAGCAGTAAATGAAAAACTGTTTTTT
.	15	TRBV9	TRBJ1-6	.	CASTEGVRADSPLHF	TGTGCCAGCACCGAAGGGGTAAGGGCGGATTCACCCCTCCACTTT
.	16	TRBV6-6	TRBJ2-5	TRBD2	CASSYSTRGGQETQYF	TGTGCCAGCAGTTACTCGACGCGGGGGGGACAAGAGACCCAGTACTTC
.	15	TRBV5-1	TRBJ2-3	TRBD2	CASSFTSGGADTQYF	TGCGCCAGCAGCTTTACTAGCGGGGGTGCAGATACGCAGTATTTT
.	15	TRBV6-5	TRBJ1-2	TRBD1	CASSYSNRGNYGYTF	TGTGCCAGCAGTTATTCTAACAGGGGAAACTATGGCTACACCTTC
once	14	TRBV5-6	TRBJ2-7	TRBD1	CASSTGQGTHEQYF	TGTGCCAGCAGCACCGGACAGGGAACCCACGAGCAGTACTTC
.	17	TRBV7-2	TRBJ1-6	.	CASSRKGGDVYNSPLHF	TGTGCCAGCAGCAGAAAAGGAGGGGACGTATATAATTCACCCCTCCACTTT
.	16	TRBV7-2	TRBJ2-7	.	CASSLALSQGSYEQYF	TGTGCCAGCAGCTTAGCGCTTTCGCAGGGTTCCTACGAGCAGTACTTC
.	14	TRBV7-9	TRBJ1-1	.	CSSSSLSMNTEAFF	TGTTCCAGCAGTTCCTTGAGTATGAACACTGAAGCTTTCTTT
.	15	TRBV6-5	TRBJ2-2	.	CASSYQGFDTGELFF	TGTGCCAGCAGCTACCAGGGGTTTGACACCGGGGAGCTGTTTTTT
.	15	TRBV7-2	TRBJ1-5	TRBD1	CASSSQGASNQPQHF	TGTGCCAGCAGCTCCCAGGGGGCAAGCAATCAGCCCCAGCATTTT
.	13	TRBV18	TRBJ2-2	.	CASSPWNTGELFF	TGTGCCAGCTCACCCTGGAACACCGGGGAGCTGTTTTTT
.	15	TRBV19	TRBJ1-3	.	CASSIEGVPGNTIYF	TGTGCCAGTAGTATCGAGGGGGTCCCTGGAAACACCATATATTTT
once	16	TRBV9	TRBJ2-3	TRBD2	CASSVGRGTTTDTQYF	TGTGCCAGCAGCGTAGGGAGAGGGACTACCACAGATACGCAGTATTTT
once	14	TRBV7-2	TRBJ2-1	.	CASSLIRSSNEQFF	TGTGCCAGCAGCTTAATCCGCTCCAGCAATGAGCAGTTCTTC
.	11	TRBV7-9	TRBJ2-2	.	CSSSLVGELFF	TGTTCCAGCAGCTTAGTAGGGGAGCTGTTTTTT
.	13	TRBV11-2	TRBJ2-1	.	CASSTGGYNEQFF	TGTGCCAGCAGCACCGGGGGATACAATGAGCAGTTCTTC